This is a list of T cell receptor beta chains from one sample in a study of blood T cells in healthy people across ages. One entry per CDR3 protein results from TCRdb running MiXCR on the 5' RACE reads. In the table there are over 1,200,000 distinct CDR3 sequences, approximately 59% of which are singletons. The sequenced sample was blood. All receptors derive from a man aged 18 to 29 in good health. The CDR3 runs from the conserved cysteine through the conserved F or W. The D gene is left open where the match is weak. Size is omitted from some rows. Given values are once, few, many or a class for expanded clones.

TRBJ2-6	18	-	TRBV4-2	-	CASSQEGHNTAKANVLTF	TGTGCCAGCAGCCAAGAGGGCCACAACACGGCAAAAGCCAACGTCCTGACTTTC
TRBJ2-5	14	-	TRBV7-9	few	CASSLDVEQETQYF	TGTGCCAGCAGCTTAGATGTAGAACAAGAGACCCAGTACTTC
TRBJ2-7	15	-	TRBV5-1	-	CASSWGTTSSYEQYF	TGCGCCAGCAGCTGGGGGACGACTAGCTCCTACGAGCAGTACTTC
TRBJ1-4	14	-	TRBV6-6	-	CASINPGSNEKLFF	TGTGCCAGCATTAACCCGGGGTCCAATGAAAAACTGTTTTTT
TRBJ1-2	13	-	TRBV27	few	CASSLTEAYGYTF	TGTGCCAGCAGTTTAACAGAAGCCTATGGCTACACCTTC
TRBJ2-7	18	TRBD2	TRBV29-1	-	CSVQGLAGAPNPLREQYF	TGCAGCGTACAGGGACTAGCGGGGGCCCCTAACCCCCTTCGGGAGCAGTACTTC
TRBJ2-7	16	-	TRBV15	few	CATRRVIGRDSYEQYF	TGTGCCACCAGAAGAGTGATCGGCAGAGACTCTTACGAGCAGTACTTC
TRBJ2-5	15	TRBD1	TRBV20-1	few	CSASLAGGAYETQYF	TGCAGTGCTAGTCTGGCAGGGGGCGCTTATGAGACCCAGTACTTC
TRBJ2-7	15	TRBD1	TRBV4-1	once	CASSQVAQGDYEQYF	TGCGCCAGCAGCCAAGTAGCACAGGGGGATTACGAGCAGTACTTC
TRBJ2-1	15	TRBD2	TRBV20-1	once	CSASDSGGAYNEQFF	TGCAGTGCTTCCGATAGCGGGGGGGCTTACAATGAGCAGTTCTTC
TRBJ2-7	17	-	TRBV25-1	few	CASSAGDGGGGNYEQYF	TGTGCCAGCAGTGCAGGGGACGGAGGAGGTGGGAACTACGAGCAGTACTTC
TRBJ2-7	16	-	TRBV4-2	-	CASSQNPLQRVYEQYF	TGTGCCAGCAGCCAAAACCCCCTACAGCGGGTCTACGAGCAGTACTTC
TRBJ1-2	12	TRBD1	TRBV2	-	CASTQGRDGYTF	TGTGCCAGCACACAGGGGAGGGATGGCTACACCTTC
TRBJ2-1	13	TRBD1	TRBV29-1	few	CSGNRGAGNEQFF	TGCAGCGGAAACAGGGGCGCAGGGAATGAGCAGTTCTTC
TRBJ1-5	14	-	TRBV20-1	-	CSARFRGRDQPQHF	TGCAGTGCTAGATTCCGGGGGCGAGATCAGCCCCAGCATTTT
TRBJ2-1	15	-	TRBV2	-	CASSAKSSSRNEQFF	TGTGCCAGCAGTGCGAAGTCGTCTAGCCGTAATGAGCAGTTCTTC
TRBJ1-1	15	-	TRBV4-3	-	CASSQDAGENTEAFF	TGCGCCAGCAGCCAAGACGCAGGAGAGAACACTGAAGCTTTCTTT
TRBJ2-7	16	-	TRBV6-2/TRBV6-3	-	CASRPDPGALWNEQYF	TGTGCCAGCAGACCGGATCCAGGGGCCCTATGGAACGAGCAGTACTTC
TRBJ2-5	15	TRBD1	TRBV12-3/TRBV12-4	-	CASSLDRGRGETQYF	TGTGCCAGCAGTTTGGACAGGGGGCGCGGGGAGACCCAGTACTTC
TRBJ2-1	12	-	TRBV7-2	-	CASSLLWDEQFF	TGTGCCAGCAGCTTATTGTGGGATGAGCAGTTCTTC
TRBJ2-3	15	-	TRBV4-1	-	CASTSLVGSTDTQYF	TGCGCCAGCACCTCCTTGGTTGGTAGCACAGATACGCAGTATTTT
TRBJ1-4	15	TRBD1	TRBV12-3/TRBV12-4	-	CASSPDRVRNEKLFF	TGTGCCAGCAGCCCTGACAGGGTGCGTAATGAAAAACTGTTTTTT
TRBJ2-7	13	-	TRBV25-1	-	CASGDSPDYEQYF	TGTGCCAGCGGTGATTCCCCGGATTACGAGCAGTACTTC
TRBJ1-1	14	-	TRBV9	-	CASSPRAVSTEAFF	TGTGCCAGCAGTCCCCGAGCAGTGAGTACTGAAGCTTTCTTT
TRBJ1-5	14	-	TRBV18	-	CASSPSGDNQPQHF	TGTGCCAGCTCACCATCGGGCGACAATCAGCCCCAGCATTTT
TRBJ2-3	16	TRBD2	TRBV20-1	-	CSASRRLAGGTDTQYF	TGCAGTGCTTCCCGCCGACTAGCGGGAGGAACAGATACGCAGTATTTT
TRBJ2-1	14	TRBD2	TRBV6-5	-	CASSPLTSGGEQFF	TGTGCCAGCAGTCCCCTCACTAGCGGGGGTGAGCAGTTCTTC
TRBJ2-1	16	-	TRBV29-1	few	CSVEIGQGSTYNEQFF	TGCAGCGTTGAAATAGGTCAGGGGTCTACCTACAATGAGCAGTTCTTC
TRBJ2-2	14	-	TRBV14	once	CASSQRRGSGELFF	TGTGCCAGCAGCCAGCGGCGAGGGTCCGGGGAGCTGTTTTTT
TRBJ2-1	13	-	TRBV27	-	CASSGGYYNEQFF	TGTGCCAGCTCCGGGGGCTACTACAATGAGCAGTTCTTC
TRBJ2-1	14	TRBD1	TRBV29-1	-	CSVYRQGVNNEQFF	TGCAGCGTTTATAGACAGGGGGTGAACAATGAGCAGTTCTTC
TRBJ2-5	18	TRBD2	TRBV9	-	CASSVASSGGPSQETQYF	TGTGCCAGCAGCGTAGCGTCTAGCGGGGGCCCATCTCAAGAGACCCAGTACTTC
TRBJ2-7	12	TRBD2	TRBV29-1	-	CSGGLAYNEQYF	TGCAGCGGCGGACTAGCTTACAATGAGCAGTACTTC
TRBJ2-3	15	-	TRBV29-1	-	CSVGGGSWSTDTQYF	TGCAGCGTTGGTGGGGGGAGTTGGAGCACAGATACGCAGTATTTT
TRBJ1-1	12	-	TRBV6-1	-	CAILGRQGEAFF	TGTGCCATTCTCGGCCGACAAGGAGAAGCTTTCTTT
TRBJ2-7	15	-	TRBV5-1	-	CASSLVHRSSYEQYF	TGCGCCAGCAGCTTGGTTCACAGATCCTCCTACGAGCAGTACTTC
TRBJ2-1	13	-	TRBV20-1	-	CSAPPGPTDEQFF	TGCAGTGCTCCTCCGGGACCCACGGATGAGCAGTTCTTC
TRBJ1-1	14	-	TRBV5-1	-	CASSWNGMQTEAFF	TGCGCCAGCAGCTGGAATGGGATGCAGACTGAAGCTTTCTTT
TRBJ2-7	11	-	TRBV7-6	-	CASSSQGAQYF	TGTGCCAGCAGCTCGCAGGGAGCGCAGTACTTC
TRBJ2-7	15	-	TRBV4-2	-	CASSQALARIDEQYF	TGTGCCAGCAGCCAAGCTCTGGCGAGGATCGATGAGCAGTACTTC
TRBJ1-2	13	-	TRBV29-1	-	CSGQELTNYGYTF	TGCAGCGGACAGGAGCTTACTAACTATGGCTACACCTTC
TRBJ2-1	15	TRBD2	TRBV6-5	-	CASRMLAGAYNEQFF	TGTGCCAGCAGGATGCTAGCGGGGGCCTACAATGAGCAGTTCTTC
TRBJ1-6	15	TRBD1	TRBV15	-	CATSGRDRLNSPLHF	TGTGCCACCAGCGGCCGGGACAGGCTGAATTCACCCCTCCACTTT
TRBJ2-3	14	TRBD2	TRBV20-1	-	CSAPGLAGPDTQYF	TGCAGTGCGCCGGGACTAGCGGGGCCAGATACGCAGTATTTT
TRBJ1-1	15	-	TRBV7-9	-	CAGSQTRRGREGAFF	TGTGCCGGCAGCCAGACCCGCAGGGGAAGAGAAGGAGCTTTCTTT
TRBJ1-1	15	TRBD1	TRBV11-2	-	CASSPTDRENTEAFF	TGTGCCAGCAGCCCCACCGACAGGGAGAACACTGAAGCTTTCTTT
TRBJ2-3	11	-	TRBV6-5	-	CASRTPDTQYF	TGTGCCAGCAGGACCCCAGATACGCAGTATTTT
TRBJ2-3	13	-	TRBV7-2	few	CASNLGSTDTQYF	TGTGCCAGCAATCTAGGCAGCACAGATACGCAGTATTTT
TRBJ1-2	12	TRBD1	TRBV2	-	CASTLGTDGYTF	TGTGCCAGCACTCTCGGGACAGATGGCTACACCTTC